This TCR beta chain originates from a study of Graves' ophthalmopathy and Graves' hyperthyroidism. The length of the CDR3 is 14 residues. Germline lookup yields CDR1 MGHDK and CDR2 SYGVNS. Deletions cut 8 bases from V and 5 bases from J, with 19 bases between. Amplifying from RNA transcripts, the study obtained TCR beta CDR3 regions. HTBI primers were employed in first-round RT-PCR, then a second-round multiplex PCR followed. TCRdb reprocessed the multiplex PCR reads with MiXCR, giving one entry per CDR3 protein. The table lists about 740,000 distinct CDR3 sequences, 40% of them singletons. The source material was peripheral blood. The clonotype comes from an adult man with Graves' ophthalmopathy. V and J are TRBV25-1 and TRBJ2-7; D not resolved. CDR3 sequence reads: CASSPQSTGNEQYF. The DNA for the CDR3 is TGTGCCAGCTCACCTCAGAGTACTGGGAACGAGCAGTACTTC.